This entry concerns a single T cell receptor beta chain. Produced via immunoSEQ multiplex PCR; TCRdb's table is partial and in-frame only. Here the sample spans tens of thousands of clones, around 80% being singletons. The sample is drawn from a study of blood T cell repertoires in COVID-19. The CDR3 runs 16 residues. CDR1 LGHNA and CDR2 YSLEER come from the germline V gene. V lost 0 bases, J lost 6 bases, and 6 bases stayed unmatched. The sample was peripheral blood. This receptor was identified in a man in his 60s with acute or convalescent COVID-19. The rearrangement uses TRBV4-3 and TRBJ2-1; 9 bases fit TRBD2. The CDR3 DNA reads as TGCGCCAGCAGCCAAGATGGGCGGGGGGGCGGCAATGAGCAGTTCTTC. Protein product: CASSQDGRGGGNEQFF.